One sample yielded the 30 T cell receptor beta chains listed below, sequenced in a study of identical twins. TCRdb re-derived calls from the 5' RACE reads in MiXCR, one entry per CDR3 protein. This table holds about 900,000 distinct CDR3 sequences, 10% to 15% found once. This sample was also put to use in a study of yellow fever vaccine responses in identical twins.

The sample comprised PBMCs. The receptors originated from a woman aged 18-29 years in good health.

Many counts were recorded for this clonotype. The V gene is TRBV11-2, the J gene TRBJ2-3; 7 nucleotides align to TRBD2. Germline trimming cut 1 base from V and 0 bases from J; bases unmatched to any gene: 4. The germline V gene encodes CDR1 SGHAT and CDR2 FQNNGV. The CDR3 extends over 16 amino acids. This CDR3 reads CASSLGRGSSTDTQYF. The CDR3 nucleotides read TGTGCCAGCAGCTTAGGGCGGGGGTCCAGCACAGATACGCAGTATTTT.

A few counts support this clonotype. The chain combines TRBV5-1 with TRBJ2-7, with 9 bases fitting TRBD1. The CDR3 contains 15 residues. V shed 0 bases and J 2 bases; nucleotides not matched to a gene: 3. The germline gives CDR1 SGHRS, CDR2 YFSETQ. The CDR3 DNA reads TGCGCCAGCAGCTTGGTCGGGACAGGGCCCTACGAGCAGTACTTC. This encodes CASSLVGTGPYEQYF.

The genes are TRBV7-2 and TRBJ1-1; D unclear. The CDR3 sequence is 15 residues long. With 3 bases removed from V and 2 bases from J, the gap between germline ends came to 13 bases. Germline-derived CDR1 and CDR2 are SGHTA and FQGNSA. CDR3 sequence reads: CASSFGSTRNTEAFF. The CDR3, as DNA: TGTGCCAGCAGCTTTGGCTCAACACGAAACACTGAAGCTTTCTTT.

This clonotype was counted a few times. The rearrangement uses TRBV19 and TRBJ2-1, with a possible D match to TRBD2 (5 bases). The CDR3 runs 13 residues. Trimming left V 4 bases short and J 14 bases short, with 18 bases between. Germline V gene lookup returns CDR1 LNHDA and CDR2 SQIVND (reference sequence). The CDR3 is CASSTGPGEWEFF. CDR3 bases: TGTGCCAGTAGTACCGGCCCCGGGGAGTGGGAGTTCTTC.

The chain has TRBV6-1 and TRBJ1-5, with D possibly being TRBD1 (6 bases). The V end was cut by 6 bases, the J end by 0 bases, with 9 bases between. Per germline, CDR1 MNHNS and CDR2 SASEGT. This CDR3 contains 14 residues. CDR3 residues: CASRHRVSNQPQHF. In DNA form, the CDR3 reads TGTGCCAGCAGGCACAGGGTTAGCAATCAGCCCCAGCATTTT.

This clonotype was seen only a few times. This chain links TRBV5-1 with TRBJ1-4; 7 bases fit TRBD1. With 6 bases clipped from V and 5 bases from J, the junction kept 7 bases outside the gene matches. The CDR3 has 14 residues. Per germline, CDR1 SGHRS and CDR2 YFSETQ. Here the CDR3 reads CASNPGQRNEKLFF. CDR3 sequence (DNA): TGCGCCAGCAACCCGGGACAGAGAAATGAAAAACTGTTTTTT.

The chain employs TRBV7-3 and TRBJ2-1; 7 bases match TRBD2. The CDR3 length is 15 residues. CDR1 and CDR2 (germline): SGHTA, FQGTGA. V dropped 1 base and J dropped 9; count of bases not matched to a gene: 9. Written as DNA, the CDR3 is TGTGCCAGCAGCTTAAATCCTAGCGGCAACAGTGAGCAGTTCTTC. Amino acids: CASSLNPSGNSEQFF.

V usage is TRBV9 and J usage is TRBJ1-2; 8 bases are a match to TRBD1. The CDR3 spans 12 residues. V trimming: 5 bases; J trimming: 6 bases; junction bases outside the gene matches: 3. Germline assignment: CDR1 SGDLS and CDR2 YYNGEE. The CDR3 DNA is TGTGCCAGCAGAGGACAGGGTCATGGCTACACCTTC. It yields the protein CASRGQGHGYTF.

The rearrangement joins TRBV7-2 to TRBJ2-1; 8 positions agree with TRBD2. The germline CDR1 and CDR2 sequences are SGHTA and FQGNSA. The CDR3 contains 15 residues. Trimming removed 7 bases from V and 5 bases from J; junction bases left unmatched: 10. The CDR3 protein is CASTPHWRGDNEQFF. The CDR3 bases are TGTGCCAGCACCCCACATTGGCGGGGGGACAATGAGCAGTTCTTC.

This clonotype has a handful of counts. V usage is TRBV11-1 and J usage is TRBJ2-2, with no clear D. The germline V gene encodes CDR1 SGHAT and CDR2 FQDESV (reference sequence). Trimming took off 5 bases at V and 4 bases at J, with 26 bases between the two ends. This CDR3 has 19 amino acids. The CDR3 DNA reads TGTGCCAGCAGCGTCCCGGTGGGTTCGGAGACCCCGGGCACCGGGGAGCTGTTTTTT. This sequence encodes CASSVPVGSETPGTGELFF.

The rearrangement uses TRBV20-1 and TRBJ1-5; no clear D gene. The ends were cut back, 0 bases at V and 0 bases at J, with 12 bases in the middle. Looked up from germline, CDR1 is DFQATT and CDR2 is SNEGSKA (reference sequence). The length of the CDR3 is 16 residues. CDR3 sequence: CSARDGSDTSNQPQHF. In DNA, the CDR3 is TGCAGTGCTAGAGATGGCTCCGACACTAGCAATCAGCCCCAGCATTTT.

The chain is built from TRBV6-4 and TRBJ2-2; 7 positions match TRBD2. This CDR3 is built from 17 residues. V was clipped by 6 bases and J by 1 base; unmatched bases: 11. Germline V lookup: CDR1 MRHNA, CDR2 SNTAGT. CDR3 sequence reads: CASRDTLKRGNTGELFF. The CDR3 coding sequence is TGTGCCAGCAGAGATACCCTGAAGCGGGGGAACACCGGGGAGCTGTTTTTT.

The chain uses TRBV28 and TRBJ1-5, with TRBD1 identical over 8 bases. Per germline, CDR1 MDHEN and CDR2 SYDVKM. V shed 5 bases, J shed 4 bases, and the junction held 4 bases outside the gene matches. CDR3 length equals 14 residues. CDR3 nucleotide sequence: TGTGCCAGCAGTCCCAGGGGGCGTAATCAGCCCCAGCATTTT. This encodes CASSPRGRNQPQHF.

The chain carries TRBV4-2 and TRBJ1-2; 7 bases agree with TRBD1. The junction had 9 bases not matched to a gene; V was cut back by 4 bases and J by 4 bases. The germline V gene encodes CDR1 LGHNA and CDR2 YNFKEQ. The CDR3 totals 15 residues. The CDR3 sequence is CASSRDRDSPYGYTF. The CDR3 DNA sequence: TGTGCCAGCAGCCGAGACCGGGACAGTCCCTATGGCTACACCTTC.

The chain recombines TRBV5-1 with TRBJ1-1; the D is unclear. V gave up 0 bases and J gave up 1 base, with 10 bases separating them. From germline, CDR1 is SGHRS and CDR2 YFSETQ. The CDR3 is 15 residues long. CDR3 in DNA: TGCGCCAGCAGCTTGGGCGCGTTCCCGAACACTGAAGCTTTCTTT. This codes for CASSLGAFPNTEAFF.

This clonotype was seen a handful of times. The gene calls are TRBV10-3 and TRBJ1-1; D gene uncertain. The V gene's germline CDR1 is ENHRY and CDR2 SYGVKD. V was trimmed by 0 bases and J by 1 base, leaving 9 bases between them. The CDR3 is 15 amino acids. The DNA for the CDR3 is TGTGCCATCAGTGAGTCTGCACCCTCGAACACTGAAGCTTTCTTT. Encoded protein: CAISESAPSNTEAFF.

This clonotype has at least ten counts. The chain uses TRBV20-1 and TRBJ2-5; maybe TRBD2 (5 bases). The germline gives CDR1 DFQATT, CDR2 SNEGSKA (reference sequence). V lost 2 bases, J lost 2 bases, and 18 bases lay in between. CDR3 length: 16 amino acids. The CDR3 spells CSARYVASGGQETQYF. CDR3 nucleotides: TGCAGTGCTAGATATGTGGCGTCCGGCGGGCAAGAGACCCAGTACTTC.

Many counts were recorded for this clonotype. V gene TRBV6-1 combines with J gene TRBJ2-3; D call uncertain. From germline, CDR1 is MNHNS and CDR2 SASEGT. V was trimmed by 0 bases and J by 4 bases, leaving 8 bases between them. The CDR3 contains 14 residues. This CDR3 reads CASSEAYYSDTQYF. The CDR3 bases are TGTGCCAGCAGTGAAGCCTACTACTCAGATACGCAGTATTTT.

The chain links TRBV5-1 to TRBJ2-7, with 8 positions matching TRBD1. V lost 4 bases and J lost 7; bases outside the gene matches: 10. Looked up from germline, CDR1 is SGHRS and CDR2 is YFSETQ. The CDR3 consists of 14 residues. As DNA, the CDR3 is TGCGCCAGCAGCCCCGGGACAGGCAGGTCTGAGCAGTACGTC. Encoded protein: CASSPGTGRSEQYV.

This chain links TRBV12-3 or TRBV12-4 with TRBJ1-2, with TRBD1 identical over 10 bases. The CDR3 length is 12 residues. V was pared by 6 bases and J by 8 bases, with 3 bases of the junction left unmatched. The CDR3 protein is CASRTGGDGYTF. CDR3 DNA sequence: TGTGCCAGCAGGACAGGGGGCGACGGCTACACCTTC.

This clonotype has just a few counts. The DNA of the CDR3 is TGTGCCAGCAGCCCCGGGACATACTTTGAGACCCAGTACTTC. The encoded protein is CASSPGTYFETQYF. The rearrangement uses TRBV7-9 and TRBJ2-5, with a possible D match to TRBD1 (6 bases). The CDR3 totals 14 residues. The germline V gene encodes CDR1 SEHNR and CDR2 FQNEAQ (reference sequence). V lost 5 bases, J lost 5 bases, and 15 bases lay in between.

This clonotype was counted at least ten times. This chain connects TRBV12-3 or TRBV12-4 to TRBJ2-1; 7 bases map to TRBD2. Losses at the gene ends were 3 bases for V and 10 bases for J; bases not matched to a gene: 3. This CDR3 contains 12 residues. This CDR3 is CASSLGGREQFF. The CDR3 region has the DNA TGTGCCAGCAGTTTGGGCGGGAGAGAGCAGTTCTTC.

The V call is TRBV28, the J call TRBJ2-5; TRBD2 might be the D (5 bases). The CDR3 covers 14 residues. V gave up 9 bases and J gave up 1 base, with 15 bases separating them. CDR1 is MDHEN, CDR2 SYDVKM, per germline. This CDR3 is CASRGVGFQETQYF. The CDR3 nucleotides read TGTGCCAGTCGGGGTGTGGGGTTCCAAGAGACCCAGTACTTC.

CDR3: CSAQGSTFTGELFF. The CDR3 DNA sequence: TGCAGTGCCCAGGGGAGTACTTTCACCGGGGAGCTGTTTTTT. The V call is TRBV20-1, the J call TRBJ2-2; maybe TRBD1 (6 bases). The CDR3 loop spans 14 amino acids. V lost 6 bases and J 4 bases, leaving 15 bases between the germline ends. Germline CDR1 and CDR2: DFQATT and SNEGSKA (reference sequence).

This clonotype has only a few counts. The rearrangement joins TRBV5-1 to TRBJ2-1; a possible D gene is TRBD1 (6 bases). From germline, CDR1 is SGHRS and CDR2 YFSETQ. Trimming shortened V by 0 bases and J by 5 bases, and 12 bases separated the two germline ends. This CDR3 is built from 15 residues. The CDR3 loop is CASSLEGDTNNEQFF. CDR3 nucleotides: TGCGCCAGCAGCTTGGAAGGGGACACGAACAATGAGCAGTTCTTC.

The chain has TRBV24-1 and TRBJ1-5; D not certain. CDR1 and CDR2 from the germline V gene are KGHDR and SFDVKD. This CDR3 region has 13 residues. The V end lost 2 bases, the J end lost 7 bases, and 8 bases lay between the germline ends. The CDR3 region is CATSDSSWQPQHF. The DNA of the CDR3 is TGTGCCACCAGTGATTCCTCGTGGCAGCCCCAGCATTTT.

V usage is TRBV28 and J usage is TRBJ2-7; D not resolved. CDR1 MDHEN and CDR2 SYDVKM come from the germline V gene. V lost 3 bases and J 0 bases, leaving 12 bases between the germline ends. This CDR3 spans 15 amino acids. The CDR3 DNA follows: TGTGCCAGCAGTTTGGTCGCCCCGAGCTCCTACGAGCAGTACTTC. This translates into CASSLVAPSSYEQYF.

This clonotype turned up a few times. The DNA for the CDR3 is TGCAGTGCCTCTGACAGGGGCTATGGCTACACCTTC. Protein product: CSASDRGYGYTF. V and J are TRBV20-1 and TRBJ1-2; 8 bases align to TRBD1. The CDR3 is made up of 12 amino acids. J was trimmed by 4 bases and V by 6 bases; bases with no gene match: 4. Germline V gene lookup returns CDR1 DFQATT and CDR2 SNEGSKA (reference sequence).

This clonotype was seen at least ten times. The chain uses TRBV15 and TRBJ2-7, with D perhaps matching TRBD1 (6 bases). V was trimmed by 0 bases and J by 1 base, leaving 16 bases between them. CDR1 LNHNV and CDR2 YYDKDF come from the germline V gene (reference sequence). The CDR3 has 17 residues. The CDR3 protein is CATSREMGQGTSYEQYF. CDR3 nucleotide sequence: TGTGCCACCAGCAGAGAAATGGGCCAGGGGACATCCTACGAGCAGTACTTC.

The V gene is TRBV24-1, the J gene TRBJ1-5; 7 bases fit TRBD1. Germline-derived CDR1 and CDR2 are KGHDR and SFDVKD. The CDR3 length is 15 residues. J gave up 2 bases and V 7 bases, and 7 bases lay outside the gene matches. Here the CDR3 reads CATSGTATGNQPQHF. CDR3 in DNA: TGTGCCACCAGCGGGACAGCAACGGGCAATCAGCCCCAGCATTTT.